This T cell receptor (beta chain) was profiled in a study of shared clonotypes between healthy human individuals. Study at large: Three plates each covered CD4 naive and memory; CD8 naive two, CD8 memory one. Overall study results and limits: Around 5% of naive CD4 clonotypes were shared across four donors. Depth of sequencing was expected to influence donor clonotype sharing.

The length of the CDR3 is 13 residues. The ends were cut back, 7 bases at V and 0 bases at J, with 9 bases in the middle. Per the germline V gene, CDR1 is ENHRY and CDR2 is SYGVKD. Investigators spread the genomic DNA of each subset evenly over several immunoSEQ plates. The data were produced by immunoSEQ multiplex PCR, yet TCRdb's version contains in-frame clones alone and is incomplete. The repertoire holds more than 2,000,000 clones, with approximately 92% as singletons. A note on this clone: The antigen is unknown.

The chain couples TRBV10-3 to TRBJ2-5; D gene ambiguous. Source material: naive CD4+ T cells sorted from blood. Subset indicated: CD45RA+ positively selected. The receptor's source is a man younger than 35 in good health. The CDR3 protein is CAIKDHNQETQYF. The DNA for the CDR3 is TGTGCCATCAAGGACCACAACCAAGAGACCCAGTACTTC.